This passage covers 29 T cell receptor beta chains from one sample sequenced in a study of T cell responses to AZD1222 COVID-19 vaccine. Some clones are missing from TCRdb's copy, which holds only in-frame ones; the method was immunoSEQ multiplex PCR. Counted here are 90,000 to 130,000 clones, roughly 90% occurring once; the ten biggest clones make up 7.8%. The sample in question was peripheral blood, obtained on day 0 of AZD1222 vaccination. These receptors were obtained from an adult in good health.

This chain uses TRBV23-1 with TRBJ2-2, with 8 bases lining up with TRBD1. TRBV23-1 is an ORF; its function is uncertain. The CDR3 extends over 15 amino acids. The V gene end was trimmed by 11 bases and the J gene end by 4 bases; junction bases not matched to a gene: 12. The CDR3 nucleotides read TGCGCCGTACCACCGGGACAGGTTGGCACCGGGGAGCTGTTTTTT. Protein sequence: CAVPPGQVGTGELFF.

V gene TRBV4-2 combines with J gene TRBJ2-7, with D possibly matching TRBD1 (6 bases). Germline CDR1 LGHNA, CDR2 YNFKEQ. The CDR3 is made up of 13 amino acids. The ends were cut back, 6 bases at V and 2 bases at J, with 11 bases in the middle. CDR3 residues: CASRPTGTYEQYF. In DNA form, the CDR3 reads TGTGCCAGCAGACCCACAGGGACCTACGAGCAGTACTTC.

The J gene is TRBJ2-5, the V gene TRBV7-2, with 14 bases fitting TRBD2. The CDR3 totals 14 residues. Germline values: CDR1 SGHTA, CDR2 FQGNSA. Germline trimming cut 5 bases from V and 6 bases from J; bases unmatched to any gene: 2. CDR3 residues: CASSRTSGGKTQYF. The CDR3 region has the DNA TGTGCCAGCAGCAGGACTAGCGGGGGGAAGACCCAGTACTTC.

The chain joins TRBV5-1 to TRBJ1-2, with D uncertain. Germline CDR1 SGHRS, CDR2 YFSETQ. There are 16 residues in the CDR3. Trimming took 3 bases from V and 5 from J, leaving 20 bases between them. CDR3 protein: CASSWWQVHGGYGYTF. CDR3 DNA: TGCGCCAGCAGCTGGTGGCAGGTCCATGGCGGGTATGGCTACACCTTC.

This chain links TRBV27 with TRBJ2-2; D might be TRBD2 (8 bases). The V gene lost 7 bases and the J gene lost 6 bases, with 18 bases spanning the gap. The CDR3 contains 15 residues. Germline V gives CDR1 MNHEY, CDR2 SMNVEV (reference sequence). The CDR3 sequence is CASKPGRGRPGELFF. CDR3 DNA sequence: TGTGCCAGCAAACCCGGGAGGGGGCGTCCCGGGGAGCTGTTTTTT.

The chain uses TRBV6-5 and TRBJ2-1; TRBD2 matches 10 bases. CDR3 length: 15 amino acids. The V gene's germline CDR1 is MNHEY and CDR2 SVGAGI. Germline trimming cut 0 bases from V and 8 bases from J; bases unmatched to any gene: 4. CDR3 nucleotide sequence: TGTGCCAGCAGTTACTCCCCTAGCGGGGGTGATGAGCAGTTCTTC. This sequence encodes CASSYSPSGGDEQFF.

The rearrangement uses TRBV23-1 and TRBJ2-7; D possibly corresponds to TRBD2 (6 bases). TRBV23-1 is an ORF, with its function uncertain. CDR3 length equals 15 residues. Trimming removed 0 bases from V and 3 bases from J, with 12 bases in between. CDR3 residues: CASSQSRTTFYEQYF. For the CDR3, the DNA is TGCGCCAGCAGTCAATCGAGGACTACCTTCTACGAGCAGTACTTC.

The chain uses TRBV5-3 and TRBJ1-5, with a possible D match to TRBD1 (6 bases). Being an ORF, TRBV5-3 has a function that is uncertain. V lost 2 bases and J 0 bases, leaving 18 bases between the germline ends. This CDR3 region has 18 residues. The CDR3 reads CARSFPDRERFSNQPQHF. The CDR3 region has the DNA TGTGCCAGAAGCTTCCCGGACAGAGAACGGTTTAGCAATCAGCCCCAGCATTTT.

V usage is TRBV12-3 or TRBV12-4 and J usage is TRBJ1-2; 7 bases fit TRBD1. The CDR3 spans 12 residues. V was clipped by 1 base and J by 8 bases; unmatched bases: 1. The CDR3 loop is CASSLGGQGYTF. For the CDR3, the DNA is TGTGCCAGCAGTTTAGGGGGACAGGGCTACACCTTC.

The chain carries TRBV9 and TRBJ2-6; maybe TRBD1 (6 bases). The CDR3 length is 15 residues. The germline CDR1 and CDR2 sequences are SGDLS and YYNGEE. V lost 3 bases and J lost 1, with 8 bases in between. CDR3 bases: TGTGCCAGCAGCGAAGACAGGTCTGGGGCCAACGTCCTGACTTTC. Its protein is CASSEDRSGANVLTF.

A single count supports this clone. The V gene is TRBV6-5, the J gene TRBJ1-4; 9 nucleotides line up with TRBD1. This CDR3 has 15 amino acids. J lost 7 bases, V lost 6 bases, and 9 bases had no gene match. Germline CDR1 is MNHEY and CDR2 is SVGAGI. The CDR3 loop reads CASRKARTGAEKLFF. For the CDR3, the DNA is TGTGCCAGCAGGAAAGCTCGGACAGGGGCTGAAAAACTGTTTTTT.

The chain uses TRBV7-2 and TRBJ1-5; 7 bases align to TRBD1. The length of the CDR3 is 13 residues. Germline loops: CDR1 SGHTA, CDR2 FQGNSA. With V trimmed by 1 base and J by 9 bases, 3 bases remained unmatched. The CDR3 loop is CASSLGRGRPQHF. The CDR3 coding sequence is TGTGCCAGCAGCTTAGGCAGGGGGAGGCCCCAGCATTTT.

The V and J genes are TRBV7-9 and TRBJ2-7; the match to TRBD2 covers 8 bases. J was trimmed by 7 bases and V by 5 bases; bases with no gene match: 13. The CDR3 totals 15 residues. Germline CDR1 SEHNR, CDR2 FQNEAQ (reference sequence). As DNA, the CDR3 is TGTGCCAGCAGCCGTCCGGGACACGGGGGGGTTGAGCAGTACTTC. This encodes CASSRPGHGGVEQYF.

This clone was picked up a small number of times. The chain has TRBV11-2 and TRBJ1-1; possible D gene TRBD1, 6 bases. Per germline, CDR1 SGHAT and CDR2 FQNNGV. Trimming shortened V by 5 bases and J by 1 base, and 14 bases separated the two germline ends. CDR3 length: 15 residues. The CDR3 spells CASSLTGYSNTEAFF. The CDR3 DNA reads as TGTGCCAGCAGCCTTACAGGGTACTCGAACACTGAAGCTTTCTTT.

This clone has only one observation. The gene calls are TRBV28 and TRBJ1-5, with D unclear. The CDR3 runs to 12 residues. Germline CDR1 MDHEN, CDR2 SYDVKM. V lost 4 bases to trimming and J lost 3 bases, with 4 bases between them. The CDR3 region is CASSSTNQPQHF. For the CDR3, the DNA is TGTGCCAGCAGTTCAACCAATCAGCCCCAGCATTTT.

J is TRBJ1-1 and V is TRBV19; D remains unclear. V lost 6 bases to trimming and J lost 1 base, with 21 bases between them. CDR3 length equals 17 residues. Germline V CDR1 and CDR2: LNHDA, SQIVND (reference sequence). DNA of the CDR3: TGTGCCAGTAGATACACCGGGGTGTTGCAGCCGAACACTGAAGCTTTCTTT. The encoded protein is CASRYTGVLQPNTEAFF.

In DNA form, the CDR3 reads TGTGCCAGCAGCGTAACGCAGGGGGTGGCTGAAGCTTTCTTT. Protein sequence: CASSVTQGVAEAFF. V gene TRBV9 combines with J gene TRBJ1-1, with 7 positions matching TRBD1. CDR1 and CDR2 (germline): SGDLS, YYNGEE. The CDR3 is 14 residues long. J lost 6 bases, V lost 1 base, and 6 bases had no gene match.

The genes are TRBV7-8 and TRBJ1-1, with unresolved D. Germline loops: CDR1 SGHVS, CDR2 FQNEAQ. The CDR3 sequence is 13 residues long. Trimming took off 1 base at V and 1 base at J, with 4 bases between the two ends. The CDR3 DNA is TGTGCCAGCAGCTTAGTAAGGAACACTGAAGCTTTCTTT. This gives the protein CASSLVRNTEAFF.

V gene TRBV28 combines with J gene TRBJ1-3; possible D gene TRBD1, 5 bases. The CDR3 has 14 amino acids. The V end lost 5 bases, the J end lost 4 bases, and 12 bases lay between the germline ends. CDR1 and CDR2 from the germline V gene are MDHEN and SYDVKM. The CDR3 region has the DNA TGTGCCAGCAGTACTCAAGGGGCGGGAAACACCATATATTTT. Protein: CASSTQGAGNTIYF.

The gene calls are TRBV6-5 and TRBJ1-6, with D hard to call. Germline CDR1 reads MNHEY; CDR2 reads SVGAGI. V was cut by 8 bases and J by 9 bases, with 17 bases left in between. The CDR3 spans 14 residues. The CDR3 DNA is TGTGCCAGCTTGAGGGATTTCGGGGTTTCACCCCTCCACTTT. Translated, it gives CASLRDFGVSPLHF.

V gene TRBV10-3 combines with J gene TRBJ1-1; D remains unclear. Germline V gene data show CDR1 as ENHRY and CDR2 as SYGVKD. The CDR3 totals 15 residues. Trimming removed 3 bases at V and 5 bases at J, with 16 bases between. The CDR3: CAISEGGFGGTEAFF. The DNA of the CDR3 is TGTGCCATCAGTGAAGGAGGGTTCGGAGGGACTGAAGCTTTCTTT.

This rearrangement joins TRBV5-1 to TRBJ2-2, with D possibly being TRBD1 (5 bases). Germline assignment: CDR1 SGHRS and CDR2 YFSETQ. CDR3 length: 15 amino acids. V shed 2 bases and J shed 1 base, with 9 bases lying between them. CDR3 coding DNA: TGCGCCAGCAGCTTTAATCAGGGGAACACCGGGGAGCTGTTTTTT. Residues: CASSFNQGNTGELFF.

The rearrangement uses TRBV30 and TRBJ2-7; D is tentatively TRBD1 or TRBD2 (5 bases each). CDR1 and CDR2 from the germline V gene are GTSNPN and SVGIG (reference sequence). V shed 4 bases and J shed 0 bases, with 19 bases lying between them. The CDR3 totals 16 residues. CDR3 amino acids: CAWMTGTDVISYEQYF. The CDR3 DNA reads TGTGCCTGGATGACCGGGACCGATGTAATCTCCTACGAGCAGTACTTC. Supplemented by reference TRBV30 and TRBJ2-7, the full variable domain reads SQTIHQWPATLVQPVGSPLSLECTVEGTSNPNLYWYRQAAGRGLQLLFYSVGIGQISSEVPQNLSASRPQDRQFILSSKKLLLSDSGFYLCAWMTGTDVISYEQYFGPGTRLTVT.

The chain employs TRBV6-2 or TRBV6-3 and TRBJ1-3; D might be TRBD1 (6 bases). This CDR3 is 16 amino acids long. V lost 2 bases to trimming and J lost 0 bases, with 11 bases between them. Germline V gene sequence: CDR1 MNHEY, CDR2 SVGEGT. In nucleotides, the CDR3 is TGTGCCAGCAGTTACGCAGACAGGACCTCTGGAAACACCATATATTTT. Translation: CASSYADRTSGNTIYF.

The rearrangement links TRBV15 to TRBJ2-3; D unresolved. This CDR3 is 15 amino acids long. Trimming removed 4 bases from V and 1 base from J, with 12 bases in between. Germline V gene sequence: CDR1 LNHNV, CDR2 YYDKDF (reference sequence). In DNA form, the CDR3 reads TGTGCCACCAGCACGGACCGAGGAGGCACAGATACGCAGTATTTT. Translating it yields CATSTDRGGTDTQYF.

The chain couples TRBV28 to TRBJ2-7; D is possibly TRBD1 or TRBD2 (6 bases each). Germline loops: CDR1 MDHEN, CDR2 SYDVKM. This CDR3 spans 13 amino acids. Trimming took off 5 bases at V and 9 bases at J, with 17 bases between the two ends. The CDR3 is CASSTFGGLGQYF. DNA of the CDR3: TGTGCCAGCAGTACCTTCGGGGGCCTCGGGCAGTACTTC.

This clone appeared a single time. The chain combines TRBV19 with TRBJ1-1; D remains unclear. Germline V gene sequence: CDR1 LNHDA, CDR2 SQIVND (reference sequence). This CDR3 comprises 12 residues. Trimming took 7 bases from V and 1 from J, leaving 7 bases between them. The CDR3 region is CASKDSNTEAFF. The DNA for the CDR3 is TGTGCCAGTAAGGACTCGAACACTGAAGCTTTCTTT.

This clone was seen once. This chain uses TRBV19 with TRBJ1-1; no clear D. The V end was cut by 5 bases, the J end by 5 bases, with 18 bases between. The CDR3 length is 15 residues. The germline gives CDR1 LNHDA, CDR2 SQIVND (reference sequence). CDR3 sequence (DNA): TGTGCCAGTAGTCCCCGTCTCGGGTGGGATACTGAAGCTTTCTTT. Protein product: CASSPRLGWDTEAFF.

The chain joins TRBV6-6 to TRBJ2-5, with TRBD2 matching 15 bases. The CDR3 has 16 amino acids. CDR1 MNHNY and CDR2 SVGAGI come from the germline V gene (reference sequence). J gave up 5 bases and V 9 bases, and 10 bases lay outside the gene matches. The CDR3 loop reads CASRSGTSGGRETQYF. The CDR3 coding sequence is TGTGCCAGTCGTTCCGGGACTAGCGGGGGGAGGGAGACCCAGTACTTC.